This T cell receptor (beta chain) was retrieved from a study of early T cells in non-severe SARS-CoV-2 infection. Overall study: Chains were unpaired, as sequencing was done on bulk RNA from unsorted whole blood. Study observations and caveats: A preference for anti-spike CD8 responses marked VDJdb matching, which missed private and CD4 specificities.

This clonotype has a handful of counts. Its cognate antigen is unknown. Attached unique molecular identifiers marked individual cDNA molecules. TCRdb fed the 5' RACE reads into MiXCR, producing one record per CDR3 protein. The profile shows 71,000 or so distinct CDR3 sequences, approximately 15% of them singletons. V lost 5 bases, J lost 0 bases, and 5 bases stayed unmatched. The CDR3 is 15 amino acids. The germline CDR1 and CDR2 sequences are MDHEN and SYDVKM. The rearrangement joins TRBV28 to TRBJ2-3, with 7 bases that match TRBD1. The clonotype originates from an adult who was a healthcare worker with PCR-confirmed SARS-CoV-2 infection or an uninfected control (not recorded which). Source material: whole blood. The CDR3 region has the DNA TGTGCCAGCAGTACTGGGGACAGAAGCACAGATACGCAGTATTTT. Encoded protein: CASSTGDRSTDTQYF. The entire variable domain, with the rest obtained from reference TRBV28 and TRBJ2-3, is as follows: DVKVTQSSRYLVKRTGEKVFLECVQDMDHENMFWYRQDPGLGLRLIYFSYDVKMKEKGDIPEGYSVSREKKERFSLILESASTNQTSMYLCASSTGDRSTDTQYFGPGTRLTVL.